The clone carrying this T cell receptor (beta chain) turned up a few times. Its antigen is undetermined. This sample stems from a study of cytomegalovirus exposure and HLA in healthy donors. Regarding the study as a whole: Cytomegalovirus association was listed for 170 or so TCR beta chains. Productive status was seen about 90% or about 30% of the time for most TCR beta V segments in an earlier analysis. There were some public TCRs occurring in many donors, but most TCR sequences were rare.

PCR primers comprised 60 Vbeta and 13 Jbeta primers. Authors' processing steps: A follow-up analysis tallied around 80 million unique TCR beta chains, roughly 11 million shared. The protocol was immunoSEQ multiplex PCR, while the TCRdb copy is restricted to in-frame clones and leaves out a portion. V and J calls and clone size are as listed in that table; D and trimming were resolved from the DNA. Of 70,000 or so clones listed, around 91% were seen once; the top ten hold about 12%. This TCR was recovered from a young woman in good health and CMV-seropositive. The specimen was PBMCs.

CDR3: CASSSRVKPQAFF. For the CDR3, the DNA is TGTGCCAGCAGTTCCAGGGTGAAGCCTCAAGCTTTCTTT. The chain has TRBV28 and TRBJ1-1; a weak D match, TRBD1 (5 bases). CDR3 length: 13 residues. Trimming removed 4 bases from V and 9 bases from J, with 15 bases in between. The germline CDR1 and CDR2 sequences are MDHEN and SYDVKM.